Each of the 17 T cell receptor beta chains below was sequenced from the same sample in a study of blood T cell repertoires in COVID-19. Sequencing used immunoSEQ multiplex PCR; TCRdb keeps in-frame clones, though not all of them. The sample consists of 250,000 to 350,000 clones, about 85% of them appearing once. Source material: peripheral blood. These receptors were obtained from a young man with active or convalescent COVID-19.

This chain links TRBV7-9 with TRBJ2-2; weak D call: TRBD1 (5 bases). This CDR3 comprises 15 residues. Trimming shortened V by 0 bases and J by 1 base, and 6 bases separated the two germline ends. Looked up from germline, CDR1 is SEHNR and CDR2 is FQNEAQ (reference sequence). CDR3 DNA: TGTGCCAGCAGCTTAGCGCAGGGGAACACCGGGGAGCTGTTTTTT. This translates into CASSLAQGNTGELFF.

V is TRBV10-1 and J is TRBJ2-1; TRBD1 agrees at 12 bases. The V gene's germline CDR1 is WNHNN and CDR2 SYGVQD (reference sequence). This CDR3 has 16 residues. The ends lost 0 bases at V and 8 bases at J; junction bases unmatched: 5. This chain's CDR3 is CASSESRDRGRYEQFF. Written as DNA, the CDR3 is TGCGCCAGCAGTGAGTCGCGGGACAGGGGGCGATATGAGCAGTTCTTC.

The chain uses TRBV5-5 and TRBJ1-1, with 11 bases lining up with TRBD1. V gave up 4 bases and J gave up 5 bases; unmatched junction bases: 10. Germline V CDR1 and CDR2: SGHKS, YYEKEE (reference sequence). There are 16 residues in the CDR3. The CDR3 spells CASSKDRGRLGTEAFF. The CDR3 DNA is TGTGCCAGCAGCAAGGACAGGGGGCGTTTAGGGACTGAAGCTTTCTTT. The whole variable domain, remainder taken from reference TRBV5-5 and TRBJ1-1, is DAGVTQSPTHLIKTRGQQVTLRCSPISGHKSVSWYQQVLGQGPQFIFQYYEKEERGRGNFPDRFSARQFPNYSSELNVNALLLGDSALYLCASSKDRGRLGTEAFFGQGTRLTVV.

The chain has TRBV21-1 and TRBJ2-1; the table assigns TRBD2, which was not confirmed against the DNA. TRBV21-1 is classified as a pseudogene. The CDR3 sequence is 15 residues long. The CDR3 DNA is TGTGCCAGCAGCAAACTAGCTAGCGGGAGGAATGAGCAGTTCTTC. This encodes CASSKLASGRNEQFF.

This sequence joins TRBV11-3 and TRBJ2-7; D is uncertain. The CDR3 extends over 14 amino acids. Germline V gives CDR1 SGHNT, CDR2 YENEEA. V lost 5 bases and J 1 base, leaving 12 bases between the germline ends. CDR3 loop: CASSLTSQSYEQYF. Written as DNA, the CDR3 is TGTGCCAGCAGCCTAACCTCACAGTCCTACGAGCAGTACTTC.

This clone was picked up a small number of times. This chain connects TRBV19 to TRBJ1-5; D perhaps matches TRBD1 (5 bases). The germline CDR1 and CDR2 sequences are LNHDA and SQIVND (reference sequence). The CDR3 covers 18 residues. V lost 3 bases and J 2 bases, leaving 20 bases between the germline ends. CDR3 nucleotides: TGTGCCAGTAGTATGGGGCTTTTTCGCTTAGAGGGCAATCAGCCCCAGCATTTT. This codes for CASSMGLFRLEGNQPQHF.

The chain has TRBV6-5 and TRBJ1-6, with 7 bases identical to TRBD1. Germline CDR1 MNHEY, CDR2 SVGAGI. V lost 0 bases and J lost 10; bases outside the gene matches: 6. The CDR3 runs to 15 residues. The CDR3, as DNA: TGTGCCAGCAGTTACTCGTGGGACAGTATCTCACCCCTCCACTTT. Translation gives CASSYSWDSISPLHF.

The chain joins TRBV25-1 to TRBJ2-2; possibly TRBD2 for D (5 bases). In germline, CDR1 is MGHDK, CDR2 SYGVNS. This CDR3 is 12 amino acids long. Trimming took off 8 bases at V and 5 bases at J, with 9 bases between the two ends. As DNA, the CDR3 is TGTGCCAGCCGCCGGGGTACCGGGGAGCTGTTTTTT. Protein: CASRRGTGELFF. Variable domain in full (rest from reference TRBV25-1 and TRBJ2-2): EADIYQTPRYLVIGTGKKITLECSQTMGHDKMYWYQQDPGMELHLIHYSYGVNSTEKGDLSSESTVSRIRTEHFPLTLESARPSHTSQYLCASRRGTGELFFGEGSRLTVL.

The J gene is TRBJ2-2, the V gene TRBV9, with TRBD2 as a possible D gene (6 bases). Per the germline V gene, CDR1 is SGDLS and CDR2 is YYNGEE. The CDR3 length is 15 residues. V was clipped by 0 bases and J by 2 bases, with 8 bases between them. The CDR3 sequence: CASSVAGSNTGELFF. For the CDR3, the DNA is TGTGCCAGCAGCGTAGCCGGGAGCAACACCGGGGAGCTGTTTTTT.

In regard to this clone: At one end, the junction sequence differs from germline, possibly due to a read error. The chain employs TRBV11-2 and TRBJ1-3; tentative D call: TRBD1 (6 bases). The CDR3 length is 15 residues. CDR1 and CDR2 from the germline V gene are SGHAT and FQNNGV. Here the CDR3 DNA reads TGTGTCAGCAGCTTAGCGGGGGGCGGTGGAAACACCATATATTTT. Protein product: CVSSLAGGGGNTIYF.

The chain employs TRBV7-9 and TRBJ1-2, with TRBD1 matching over 7 bases. With 6 bases clipped from V and 5 bases from J, the junction kept 12 bases outside the gene matches. The CDR3 is 15 amino acids. The V gene's germline CDR1 is SEHNR and CDR2 FQNEAQ (reference sequence). This CDR3 is CASRTFSGTEYGYTF. CDR3 in DNA: TGTGCCAGCAGAACATTTTCCGGGACAGAGTATGGCTACACCTTC.

The chain couples TRBV7-2 to TRBJ2-3; 12 nucleotides align to TRBD2. The CDR3 is 19 residues long. Germline V lookup: CDR1 SGHTA, CDR2 FQGNSA. Trimming at V came to 6 bases and at J to 1 base, leaving 14 bases not matched to a gene. CDR3 region: CASSKLLGLAGARTDTQYF. DNA for the CDR3: TGTGCCAGCAGTAAACTGTTGGGACTAGCGGGCGCTCGCACAGATACGCAGTATTTT.

The chain employs TRBV19 and TRBJ2-5, with 10 bases lining up with TRBD1. The trim removed 3 bases at V and 5 bases at J, leaving 3 bases unmatched. CDR3 size: 14 residues. Per the germline V gene, CDR1 is LNHDA and CDR2 is SQIVND (reference sequence). The CDR3 nucleotides read TGTGCCAGTAGTATCAAGGGACAGGGGGAGACCCAGTACTTC. Its translation: CASSIKGQGETQYF. Looking up the rest from reference TRBV19 and TRBJ2-5 gives the full variable domain: DGGITQSPKYLFRKEGQNVTLSCEQNLNHDAMYWYRQDPGQGLRLIYYSQIVNDFQKGDIAEGYSVSREKKESFPLTVTSAQKNPTAFYLCASSIKGQGETQYFGPGTRLLVL.

The chain couples TRBV4-1 to TRBJ1-4; 8 bases fit TRBD1. The length of the CDR3 is 15 residues. With V trimmed by 1 base and J by 8 bases, 6 bases remained unmatched. Germline CDR1 is MGHRA and CDR2 is YSYEKL. CDR3 DNA sequence: TGCGCCAGCAGCCAAGTTGGACAGGGACGGGAAAAACTGTTTTTT. This codes for CASSQVGQGREKLFF.

The genes are TRBV19 and TRBJ1-4; 7 bases are a match to TRBD1. The CDR3 runs to 16 residues. Germline V gene data show CDR1 as LNHDA and CDR2 as SQIVND (reference sequence). V was clipped by 9 bases and J by 0 bases; unmatched bases: 10. The CDR3 is CASTGTDIATNEKLFF. The CDR3 DNA reads TGTGCCAGCACCGGGACAGACATTGCAACTAATGAAAAACTGTTTTTT.

The rearrangement joins TRBV19 to TRBJ2-2; TRBD1 aligns across 7 bases. The CDR3 spans 14 residues. CDR1 and CDR2 (germline): LNHDA, SQIVND (reference sequence). V dropped 5 bases and J dropped 5; count of bases not matched to a gene: 5. The CDR3 nucleotides are TGTGCCAGTAGTCGACAGGGTTGGACCGGGGAGCTGTTTTTT. This sequence encodes CASSRQGWTGELFF. The complete variable domain, with remaining parts taken from reference TRBV19 and TRBJ2-2, reads DGGITQSPKYLFRKEGQNVTLSCEQNLNHDAMYWYRQDPGQGLRLIYYSQIVNDFQKGDIAEGYSVSREKKESFPLTVTSAQKNPTAFYLCASSRQGWTGELFFGEGSRLTVL.

This chain links TRBV5-4 with TRBJ1-4, with TRBD1 matching over 9 bases. The V segment lost 2 bases and the J segment 14 bases; nucleotides outside the gene matches: 16. The CDR3 loop spans 16 amino acids. From germline, CDR1 is SGHNT and CDR2 YYREEE (reference sequence). In DNA form, the CDR3 reads TGTGCCAGCAGCTTCCTAACAGGGGGCCGGGAACACGACCTGTTTTTT. It is translated as CASSFLTGGREHDLFF.